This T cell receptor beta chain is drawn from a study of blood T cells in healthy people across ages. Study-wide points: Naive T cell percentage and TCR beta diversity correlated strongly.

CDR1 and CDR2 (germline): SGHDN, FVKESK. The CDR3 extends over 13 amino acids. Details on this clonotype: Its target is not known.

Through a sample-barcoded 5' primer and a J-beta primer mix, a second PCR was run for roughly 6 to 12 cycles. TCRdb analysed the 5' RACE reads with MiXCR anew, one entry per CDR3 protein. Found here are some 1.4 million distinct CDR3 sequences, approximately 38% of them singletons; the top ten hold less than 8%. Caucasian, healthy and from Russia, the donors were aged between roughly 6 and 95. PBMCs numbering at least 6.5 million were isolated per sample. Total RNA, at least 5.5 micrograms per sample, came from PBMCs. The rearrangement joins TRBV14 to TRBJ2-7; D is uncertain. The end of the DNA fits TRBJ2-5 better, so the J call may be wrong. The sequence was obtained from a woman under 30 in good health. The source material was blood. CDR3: CASSPGLKGTQYF. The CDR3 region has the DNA TGTGCCAGCAGCCCGGGCTTGAAGGGGACCCAGTACTTC.